These 16 T cell receptor beta chains were sequenced from one sample in a study of cytomegalovirus exposure and HLA in healthy donors. Vbeta (60) and Jbeta (13) primers were used in the PCR. The protocol was immunoSEQ multiplex PCR, while the TCRdb copy is restricted to in-frame clones and leaves out a portion. This sample has around 94,000 clones; approximately 77% occur once, and the top ten carry about a tenth. Sequenced sample: PBMCs. Receptors originate from a human donor in good health.

The chain combines TRBV9 with TRBJ2-1; 9 nucleotides align to TRBD2. CDR1 is SGDLS, CDR2 YYNGEE, per germline. The CDR3 spans 16 residues. V dropped 4 bases and J dropped 6; count of bases not matched to a gene: 11. Here the CDR3 DNA reads TGTGCCAGCAGCCCCCAGGTGCGGGAGGGAATCAATGAGCAGTTCTTC. The encoded protein is CASSPQVREGINEQFF.

The CDR3 reads CASSFRVHSNQPQHF. The DNA of the CDR3 is TGTGCCAGCAGTTTCCGGGTGCATAGCAATCAGCCCCAGCATTTT. The chain employs TRBV28 and TRBJ1-5, with D unclear. Trimming took 3 bases from V and 0 from J, leaving 9 bases between them. The CDR3 is 15 amino acids. CDR1 MDHEN and CDR2 SYDVKM come from the germline V gene.

The V call is TRBV28, the J call TRBJ2-3; tentatively, D is TRBD1 (6 bases). This CDR3 comprises 15 residues. Germline V gene data show CDR1 as MDHEN and CDR2 as SYDVKM. V was trimmed by 3 bases and J by 5 bases, leaving 15 bases between them. The CDR3: CASSLGATQQDTQYF. The CDR3 DNA is TGTGCCAGCAGTTTGGGGGCTACCCAACAAGATACGCAGTATTTT.

This clone was recorded only once. V gene TRBV5-4 combines with J gene TRBJ2-5, with a tentative D call TRBD2 (6 bases). Germline loops: CDR1 SGHNT, CDR2 YYREEE (reference sequence). This CDR3 is 14 amino acids long. The V and J ends lost 4 bases and 5 bases respectively, with 15 bases between them. This CDR3 is CASSPTGVEETQYF. The CDR3 region has the DNA TGTGCCAGCAGCCCGACGGGGGTGGAGGAGACCCAGTACTTC.

The chain has TRBV10-3 and TRBJ2-7; 9 bases are a match to TRBD1. Germline assignment: CDR1 ENHRY and CDR2 SYGVKD. V was pared by 5 bases and J by 4 bases, with 6 bases of the junction left unmatched. The CDR3 extends over 14 amino acids. The DNA of the CDR3 is TGTGCCATCAGTTCACAGGGGGCGGAATACGAGCAGTACTTC. As protein: CAISSQGAEYEQYF.

V and J are TRBV7-8 and TRBJ2-7; tentative D call: TRBD1 (6 bases). V lost 5 bases to trimming and J lost 4 bases, with 15 bases between them. Germline loops: CDR1 SGHVS, CDR2 FQNEAQ. CDR3 size: 14 residues. The CDR3 region is CASSPRTAHYEQYF. The CDR3 nucleotides are TGTGCCAGCAGCCCTAGGACAGCGCATTACGAGCAGTACTTC.

The CDR3 nucleotides are TGTGCCAGTAGTATTACAGGGGGTTCCTACGAGCAGTACTTC. As protein: CASSITGGSYEQYF. The chain couples TRBV19 to TRBJ2-7, with 8 bases fitting TRBD1. This CDR3 is built from 14 residues. Germline V gene data show CDR1 as LNHDA and CDR2 as SQIVND (reference sequence). The V gene end was trimmed by 3 bases and the J gene end by 1 base; junction bases not matched to a gene: 2.

The rearrangement uses TRBV7-2 and TRBJ2-5; D is unclear. The CDR3 has 13 amino acids. The V gene's germline CDR1 is SGHTA and CDR2 FQGNSA. V lost 4 bases to trimming and J lost 7 bases, with 13 bases between them. Here the CDR3 DNA reads TGTGCCAGCAGCTCGATGAGCCTAGGGACCCAGTACTTC. This translates into CASSSMSLGTQYF.

The chain links TRBV7-3 to TRBJ2-6; TRBD1 might be the D (5 bases). The CDR3 has 16 amino acids. Germline V gives CDR1 SGHTA, CDR2 FQGTGA. V was shortened by 1 base and J by 3 bases, with 10 bases between the two germline ends. The CDR3 here is CASSLSRVVGANVLTF. In DNA, the CDR3 is TGTGCCAGCAGCTTAAGCAGGGTGGTTGGGGCCAACGTCCTGACTTTC.

The V and J genes are TRBV10-1 and TRBJ1-2, with D possibly TRBD1 on 6 matching bases. The germline CDR1 and CDR2 sequences are WNHNN and SYGVQD (reference sequence). There are 19 residues in the CDR3. V was clipped by 3 bases and J by 1 base, with 24 bases between them. CDR3 bases: TGCGCCAGCAGTGATGCTTCGGCAGGGGCTTATCTTCTTAACTATGGCTACACCTTC. It yields the protein CASSDASAGAYLLNYGYTF.

The chain combines TRBV27 with TRBJ2-1; 7 bases are shared with TRBD1. The J segment lost 8 bases and the V segment lost 6 bases, leaving 10 bases of the junction unmatched. CDR3 size: 14 residues. Germline loops: CDR1 MNHEY, CDR2 SMNVEV (reference sequence). In nucleotides, the CDR3 is TGTGCCAGCAGCCGGACAGGTGTTGGTGATGAGCAGTTCTTC. Translating it yields CASSRTGVGDEQFF.

V and J are TRBV6-5 and TRBJ2-6; D not certain. This CDR3 region has 16 residues. Trimming took off 0 bases at V and 1 base at J, with 7 bases between the two ends. Germline CDR1 MNHEY, CDR2 SVGAGI. In DNA form, the CDR3 reads TGTGCCAGCAGTTACTCTTCCAGTTCTGGGGCCAACGTCCTGACTTTC. Its protein is CASSYSSSSGANVLTF.

The chain joins TRBV28 to TRBJ2-7; D might be TRBD2 (6 bases). Germline assignment: CDR1 MDHEN and CDR2 SYDVKM. This CDR3 region has 15 residues. V gave up 3 bases and J gave up 7 bases, with 19 bases separating them. Here the CDR3 reads CASSFGGEGLKEQYF. The CDR3 DNA reads TGTGCCAGCAGTTTCGGGGGAGAGGGATTGAAGGAGCAGTACTTC.

The chain links TRBV11-2 to TRBJ1-3, with unresolved D. V lost 1 base and J lost 4, with 5 bases in between. This CDR3 has 13 residues. Germline V CDR1 and CDR2: SGHAT, FQNNGV. CDR3 amino acids: CASSLGEGNTIYF. DNA of the CDR3: TGTGCCAGCAGCTTAGGAGAAGGAAACACCATATATTTT.

The chain carries TRBV7-6 and TRBJ2-5; 7 bases map to TRBD1. Per the germline V gene, CDR1 is SGHVS and CDR2 is FNYEAQ. The trim removed 5 bases at V and 7 bases at J, leaving 7 bases unmatched. This CDR3 comprises 13 residues. CDR3 DNA sequence: TGTGCCAGCAGCGAACAGGGGTTCGCGACCCAGTACTTC. Translated: CASSEQGFATQYF.

The V call is TRBV19, the J call TRBJ1-5; weak D call: TRBD1 (5 bases). Trimming removed 7 bases from V and 4 bases from J, with 14 bases in between. The CDR3 has 14 amino acids. The germline CDR1 and CDR2 sequences are LNHDA and SQIVND (reference sequence). CDR3 nucleotide sequence: TGTGCCAGTACAGGGAGGGAGGGTAATCAGCCCCAGCATTTT. Residues: CASTGREGNQPQHF.